The 25 T cell receptor beta chains listed next were all sequenced from one sample in a study of T cell repertoires in cytomegalovirus infection. These receptors have no identified antigens. Each CDR3 protein gets one entry after TCRdb re-called the reads with MiXCR. The profile shows hundreds of thousands of distinct CDR3 sequences, more than 40% of them singletons. The sequences come from cultured PBMCs, collected from culture after CMV antigen stimulation. The receptors were sampled from a human donor in good health (CMV status not recorded). Some clones in this sample may be carry-over from other donors' samples.

Here the CDR3 reads CATQTGGTEAFF. CDR3 coding DNA: TGTGCCACCCAGACAGGGGGCACTGAAGCTTTCTTT. The gene calls are TRBV28 and TRBJ1-1; 9 bases match TRBD1. Looked up from germline, CDR1 is MDHEN and CDR2 is SYDVKM. CDR3 length: 12 residues. The V and J ends lost 10 bases and 4 bases, in that order; junction bases with no gene match: 4.

V is TRBV12-3 or TRBV12-4 and J is TRBJ2-1, with TRBD2 matching over 10 bases. This CDR3 has 17 residues. The ends lost 2 bases at V and 4 bases at J; junction bases unmatched: 8. The CDR3, as DNA: TGTGCCAGCAGTTTATACGGGACTAGCGTAGTTTACAATGAGCAGTTCTTC. This encodes CASSLYGTSVVYNEQFF.

Only a few counts were recorded for this clonotype. The V call is TRBV19, the J call TRBJ2-1, with a tentative D call TRBD1 (6 bases). Germline loops: CDR1 LNHDA, CDR2 SQIVND (reference sequence). Trimming removed 9 bases from V and 5 bases from J, with 17 bases in between. The CDR3 loop spans 14 amino acids. CDR3 coding DNA: TGTGCCAGCTCCCGGGTAGGGACACACAATGAGCAGTTCTTC. Residues: CASSRVGTHNEQFF.

The chain links TRBV28 to TRBJ2-4, with 7 positions matching TRBD1. The CDR3 length is 14 residues. Germline assignment: CDR1 MDHEN and CDR2 SYDVKM. With V trimmed by 4 bases and J by 6 bases, 6 bases remained unmatched. In DNA, the CDR3 is TGTGCCAGCAGTTGGACAGGACTCAGAAACATTCAGTACTTC. Encoded protein: CASSWTGLRNIQYF. The full variable domain, rest sourced from reference TRBV28 and TRBJ2-4, is DVKVTQSSRYLVKRTGEKVFLECVQDMDHENMFWYRQDPGLGLRLIYFSYDVKMKEKGDIPEGYSVSREKKERFSLILESASTNQTSMYLCASSWTGLRNIQYFGAGTRLSVL.

V gene TRBV20-1 combines with J gene TRBJ1-2; D is uncertain. The germline V gene has CDR1 DFQATT and CDR2 SNEGSKA (reference sequence). V was shortened by 4 bases and J by 1 base, with 16 bases between the two germline ends. The CDR3 covers 15 residues. DNA for the CDR3: TGCAGTGCTACCGCAGAACCGGCGTTTAACTATGGCTACACCTTC. Translating gives CSATAEPAFNYGYTF.

The table lists this clonotype with a few counts. V usage is TRBV11-2 and J usage is TRBJ2-3; 9 nucleotides agree with TRBD2. Germline assignment: CDR1 SGHAT and CDR2 FQNNGV. Trimming took 2 bases from V and 5 from J; bases not matched to a gene: 5. The CDR3 length is 15 residues. CDR3 protein: CASSLSSGRIDTQYF. CDR3 DNA: TGTGCCAGCAGCTTATCCAGCGGGAGGATAGATACGCAGTATTTT.

V usage is TRBV7-2 and J usage is TRBJ2-1; tentative D call: TRBD2 (7 bases). The V and J ends lost 3 bases and 9 bases respectively, with 15 bases between them. The CDR3 is made up of 14 amino acids. The germline gives CDR1 SGHTA, CDR2 FQGNSA. This CDR3 reads CASSLGGGVSEQFF. Written as DNA, the CDR3 is TGTGCCAGCAGCTTGGGAGGGGGGGTTAGTGAGCAGTTCTTC. The whole variable domain, remainder taken from reference TRBV7-2 and TRBJ2-1, is GAGVSQSPSNKVTEKGKDVELRCDPISGHTALYWYRQSLGQGLEFLIYFQGNSAPDKSGLPSDRFSAERTGGSVSTLTIQRTQQEDSAVYLCASSLGGGVSEQFFGPGTRLTVL.

The V and J genes are TRBV7-8 and TRBJ2-5; the D is unclear. Trimming removed 6 bases at V and 3 bases at J, with 5 bases between. This CDR3 is built from 11 residues. The germline CDR1 and CDR2 sequences are SGHVS and FQNEAQ. CDR3 protein: CASRIEETQYF. CDR3 nucleotide sequence: TGTGCCAGCAGAATTGAAGAGACCCAGTACTTC. Combining the CDR3 with reference TRBV7-8 and TRBJ2-5 gives the whole variable domain GAGVSQSPRYKVAKRGQDVALRCDPISGHVSLFWYQQALGQGPEFLTYFQNEAQLDKSGLPSDRFFAERPEGSVSTLKIQRTQQEDSAVYLCASRIEETQYFGPGTRLLVL.

This chain joins TRBV3-1 and TRBJ2-7; the D call may be TRBD1 or TRBD2 (5 bases each). Germline loops: CDR1 LGHDT, CDR2 YNNKEL (reference sequence). Deletions cut 0 bases from V and 2 bases from J, with 20 bases between. CDR3 size: 18 residues. DNA of the CDR3: TGTGCCAGCAGCCAAGATGCAGGTAGGGGACGGGATCCCTACGAGCAGTACTTC. This codes for CASSQDAGRGRDPYEQYF.

This chain connects TRBV20-1 to TRBJ1-5; D possibly corresponds to TRBD1 (6 bases). Germline CDR1 is DFQATT and CDR2 is SNEGSKA (reference sequence). Deletions cut 4 bases from V and 5 bases from J, with 12 bases between. CDR3 length: 13 amino acids. CDR3 loop: CSAKGDIDQPQHF. In nucleotides, the CDR3 is TGCAGTGCTAAGGGGGACATAGATCAGCCCCAGCATTTT.

This chain joins TRBV14 and TRBJ1-2; D is undetermined. Germline V gene data show CDR1 as SGHDN and CDR2 as FVKESK. Trimming pared 4 bases from V and 5 bases from J, leaving 17 bases between. CDR3 length: 15 residues. DNA for the CDR3: TGTGCCAGCAGCCGAGAGAGTACCAGACCTTATGGCTACACCTTC. This translates into CASSRESTRPYGYTF.

A few counts support this clonotype. The chain joins TRBV6-5 to TRBJ2-4; TRBD1 matches 9 bases. Looked up from germline, CDR1 is MNHEY and CDR2 is SVGAGI. The CDR3 totals 14 residues. J gave up 1 base and V 7 bases, and 2 bases lay outside the gene matches. The CDR3 loop reads CASTGQGAKNIQYF. The CDR3 DNA reads as TGTGCCAGCACCGGACAGGGGGCCAAAAACATTCAGTACTTC.

The table lists this clonotype with a count of one. J is TRBJ1-2 and V is TRBV19, with D perhaps TRBD1 (5 bases). Germline V gene lookup returns CDR1 LNHDA and CDR2 SQIVND (reference sequence). The CDR3 runs 16 residues. Trimming removed 6 bases from V and 0 bases from J, with 17 bases in between. The CDR3 DNA reads as TGTGCCAGTAGACCCGCCGCAGGGAAGTCTAACTATGGCTACACCTTC. It is translated as CASRPAAGKSNYGYTF.

The chain links TRBV7-9 to TRBJ2-5; possible D gene TRBD1, 6 bases. This CDR3 contains 14 residues. Germline lookup yields CDR1 SEHNR and CDR2 FQNEAQ (reference sequence). The ends were cut back, 4 bases at V and 7 bases at J, with 16 bases in the middle. CDR3 residues: CASSSRQDPWTQYF. The CDR3 DNA reads TGTGCCAGCAGCTCCCGACAGGACCCATGGACCCAGTACTTC.

V usage is TRBV19 and J usage is TRBJ2-7, with 8 bases identical to TRBD2. Trimming at V came to 6 bases and at J to 2 bases, leaving 9 bases not matched to a gene. CDR3 length equals 15 residues. Germline V CDR1 and CDR2: LNHDA, SQIVND (reference sequence). The CDR3 region has the DNA TGTGCCAGTAGGAAACTAGCGGTCCCAACCTACGAGCAGTACTTC. Translated: CASRKLAVPTYEQYF.

This clonotype was counted a few times. The chain couples TRBV5-5 to TRBJ2-7, with D maybe TRBD2 (5 bases). CDR1 and CDR2 from the germline V gene are SGHKS and YYEKEE (reference sequence). The CDR3 has 13 residues. V was clipped by 7 bases and J by 3 bases, with 14 bases between them. The DNA for the CDR3 is TGTGCCAGCGGCTGGAGGTTTGGCTACGAGCAGTACTTC. Amino acid sequence: CASGWRFGYEQYF.

The chain couples TRBV6-1 to TRBJ2-7; no definite D call. The germline gives CDR1 MNHNS, CDR2 SASEGT. The V end was cut by 0 bases, the J end by 3 bases, with 6 bases between. This CDR3 is built from 13 residues. The CDR3, as DNA: TGTGCCAGCAGTGAAGCGCGGCACTACGAGCAGTACTTC. Translation gives CASSEARHYEQYF.

The V gene is TRBV27, the J gene TRBJ1-6, with D possibly TRBD1 on 5 matching bases. The V end was cut by 5 bases, the J end by 2 bases, with 22 bases between. CDR1 and CDR2 from the germline V gene are MNHEY and SMNVEV (reference sequence). The CDR3 extends over 19 amino acids. The CDR3 loop reads CASSPSPSQGVAYNSPLHF. CDR3 bases: TGTGCCAGCAGTCCTTCCCCCTCGCAGGGAGTAGCCTATAATTCACCCCTCCACTTT.

This chain connects TRBV7-2 to TRBJ1-2; D is unresolved. The germline CDR1 and CDR2 sequences are SGHTA and FQGNSA. V lost 6 bases to trimming and J lost 4 bases, with 15 bases between them. The CDR3 is 14 amino acids. The CDR3 DNA reads as TGTGCCAGCAGGCAATGGACGGCTTCCTATGGCTACACCTTC. Translating it yields CASRQWTASYGYTF. Based on the CDR3 plus reference TRBV7-2 and TRBJ1-2, the full variable domain is GAGVSQSPSNKVTEKGKDVELRCDPISGHTALYWYRQSLGQGLEFLIYFQGNSAPDKSGLPSDRFSAERTGGSVSTLTIQRTQQEDSAVYLCASRQWTASYGYTFGSGTRLTVV.

This clonotype was detected a few times. V usage is TRBV7-9 and J usage is TRBJ1-3; D is undetermined. V was cut by 2 bases and J by 4 bases, with 9 bases left in between. The CDR3 covers 14 residues. Germline assignment: CDR1 SEHNR and CDR2 FQNEAQ (reference sequence). The CDR3: CASSLFRSGNTIYF. The CDR3, as DNA: TGTGCCAGCAGCTTATTCCGCTCGGGAAACACCATATATTTT.

CDR3: CASSQDLGAGPQHF. CDR3 nucleotides: TGCGCCAGCAGCCAAGATCTGGGGGCCGGTCCCCAGCATTTT. J is TRBJ1-5 and V is TRBV4-3; D might be TRBD1 (6 bases). The germline gives CDR1 LGHNA, CDR2 YSLEER. The CDR3 has 14 amino acids. Between the trimmed V and J ends, which lost 0 bases and 10 bases, there was a span of 13 bases.

The V call is TRBV5-6, the J call TRBJ1-2, with D uncertain. Germline values: CDR1 SGHDT, CDR2 YYEEEE. This CDR3 region has 14 residues. The germline V and J ends were trimmed by 0 bases and 4 bases, with 10 bases remaining between them. The CDR3 is CASSLVRRSYGYTF. The CDR3 DNA reads TGTGCCAGCAGCTTGGTTCGCCGAAGCTATGGCTACACCTTC.

The V gene is TRBV24-1, the J gene TRBJ1-2; D might be TRBD1 (5 bases). From germline, CDR1 is KGHDR and CDR2 SFDVKD. This CDR3 is 11 amino acids long. V was clipped by 5 bases and J by 8 bases, with 8 bases between them. The CDR3 region is CATSGDEGYTF. CDR3 sequence (DNA): TGTGCCACCAGTGGGGACGAGGGCTACACCTTC.

This clonotype was detected only a few times. V gene TRBV19 combines with J gene TRBJ2-1; the D gene is possibly TRBD2 (5 bases). CDR3 length: 14 amino acids. Trimming took 2 bases from V and 2 from J, leaving 7 bases between them. Germline CDR1 and CDR2: LNHDA and SQIVND (reference sequence). The CDR3 spells CASSISGTYNEQFF. The CDR3 DNA is TGTGCCAGTAGTATATCGGGGACCTACAATGAGCAGTTCTTC.

This clonotype was recorded at least ten times. The gene calls are TRBV6-1 and TRBJ2-7; 7 bases align to TRBD1. Trimming removed 6 bases from V and 6 bases from J; junction bases left unmatched: 14. The germline V gene has CDR1 MNHNS and CDR2 SASEGT. CDR3 size: 15 residues. In DNA, the CDR3 is TGTGCCAGCAGGAAAGACAGGGTTGGGGCCTTCGAGCAGTACTTC. Protein product: CASRKDRVGAFEQYF.